A single sample is the source of the 30 T cell receptor beta chains below, sequenced in a study of cytomegalovirus exposure and HLA in healthy donors. Researchers ran the PCR with 60 Vbeta and 13 Jbeta primers. The protocol was immunoSEQ multiplex PCR, while the TCRdb copy is restricted to in-frame clones and leaves out a portion. The sample includes approximately 61,000 clones, approximately 58% seen only once; the top ten take around 2.7%. Sequences were obtained from PBMCs. The receptors originated from a woman in her forties or fifties in good health and CMV-seronegative.

The V and J genes are TRBV28 and TRBJ1-3, with D possibly being TRBD1 (5 bases). The CDR3 consists of 16 residues. V was cut by 0 bases and J by 0 bases, with 9 bases left in between. Germline-derived CDR1 and CDR2 are MDHEN and SYDVKM. In DNA form, the CDR3 reads TGTGCCAGCAGTTTATGGGGGAGGGGCTCTGGAAACACCATATATTTT. It codes for CASSLWGRGSGNTIYF.

A few counts support this clone. J is TRBJ2-5 and V is TRBV10-1; a possible D gene is TRBD1 (5 bases). The CDR3 spans 13 residues. The ends were cut back, 5 bases at V and 2 bases at J, with 9 bases in the middle. Germline V gene lookup returns CDR1 WNHNN and CDR2 SYGVQD (reference sequence). CDR3 DNA sequence: TGCGCCAGCAGTCGACACAGGCAAGAGACCCAGTACTTC. It specifies CASSRHRQETQYF.

J is TRBJ1-4 and V is TRBV5-1; 11 bases map to TRBD1. J lost 2 bases, V lost 4 bases, and 4 bases had no gene match. The length of the CDR3 is 16 residues. Germline V gene data show CDR1 as SGHRS and CDR2 as YFSETQ. The CDR3 DNA sequence: TGCGCCAGCAGCCGGACAGGGGGCGCTACTAATGAAAAACTGTTTTTT. It specifies CASSRTGGATNEKLFF. The full variable domain, with the rest looked up from reference TRBV5-1 and TRBJ1-4, is KAGVTQTPRYLIKTRGQQVTLSCSPISGHRSVSWYQQTPGQGLQFLFEYFSETQRNKGNFPGRFSGRQFSNSRSEMNVSTLELGDSALYLCASSRTGGATNEKLFFGSGTQLSVL.

This chain uses TRBV19 with TRBJ1-4; D not certain. The germline V gene has CDR1 LNHDA and CDR2 SQIVND (reference sequence). V lost 7 bases and J 5 bases, leaving 17 bases between the germline ends. The CDR3 loop spans 15 amino acids. The chain's CDR3 is CASTSPESKNEKLFF. CDR3 DNA sequence: TGTGCCAGTACTTCACCGGAGAGTAAGAATGAAAAACTGTTTTTT.

There are a few counts of this clone. The V call is TRBV21-1, the J call TRBJ1-1; the table's D call, TRBD1, has no DNA check behind it. TRBV21-1 is a pseudogene locus. The CDR3 is 13 residues long. The CDR3 loop is CASSKTENTEAFF. The CDR3 DNA reads TGTGCCAGCAGCAAGACAGAAAACACTGAAGCTTTCTTT.

The chain employs TRBV5-4 and TRBJ2-1; 12 bases are shared with TRBD2. The J segment lost 4 bases and the V segment lost 0 bases, leaving 5 bases of the junction unmatched. Germline V gives CDR1 SGHNT, CDR2 YYREEE (reference sequence). The CDR3 has 17 residues. The CDR3 DNA reads TGTGCCAGCAGCTTGGCCCAGACTAGCGGGGGTTACAATGAGCAGTTCTTC. Translated: CASSLAQTSGGYNEQFF.

The chain couples TRBV29-1 to TRBJ2-1, with 8 bases lining up with TRBD2. Trimming took 1 base from V and 4 from J; bases not matched to a gene: 3. CDR1 and CDR2 from the germline V gene are SQVTM and ANQGSEA. The CDR3 consists of 14 residues. The CDR3 DNA reads as TGCAGCGTTGAAGGCGGGAGGACTTACAATGAGCAGTTCTTC. Residues: CSVEGGRTYNEQFF.

V gene TRBV18 combines with J gene TRBJ2-5; 8 bases align to TRBD1. The CDR3 spans 15 residues. Trimming at V came to 1 base and at J to 5 bases, leaving 6 bases not matched to a gene. Germline CDR1 KGHSH, CDR2 LQKENI. The chain's CDR3 is CASSPRQGAFETQYF. In DNA, the CDR3 is TGTGCCAGCTCACCACGGCAGGGGGCCTTCGAGACCCAGTACTTC.

This clone was seen more than once but under ten times. Other DNA sequences in the same sample also yield this CDR3. This chain connects TRBV5-1 to TRBJ2-5; D is possibly TRBD2 (6 bases). In germline, CDR1 is SGHRS, CDR2 YFSETQ. The V and J ends lost 4 bases and 5 bases respectively, with 12 bases between them. CDR3 length equals 13 residues. The CDR3 region has the DNA TGCGCCAGCAGCCCGGGGGTAGCGGAGACCCAGTACTTC. Protein product: CASSPGVAETQYF.

This clone was seen a few times. The chain has TRBV27 and TRBJ2-3; 10 nucleotides agree with TRBD2. J lost 1 base, V lost 3 bases, and 16 bases had no gene match. CDR1 and CDR2 from the germline V gene are MNHEY and SMNVEV (reference sequence). CDR3 length: 20 residues. CDR3 nucleotide sequence: TGTGCCAGCAGTTTTTCGGCACTAGCGGGACACGGGTGGGGCACAGATACGCAGTATTTT. Its protein is CASSFSALAGHGWGTDTQYF.

The rearrangement links TRBV30 to TRBJ1-2, with 9 bases aligning to TRBD1. V lost 4 bases, J lost 6 bases, and 6 bases stayed unmatched. Germline V CDR1 and CDR2: GTSNPN, SVGIG (reference sequence). The CDR3 loop spans 13 amino acids. CDR3 sequence (DNA): TGTGCCTGGACAGTACAGGGGGCGGATGGCTACACCTTC. This sequence encodes CAWTVQGADGYTF.

This chain joins TRBV7-3 and TRBJ2-7, with 8 positions matching TRBD1. The CDR3 length is 14 residues. Unmatched junction bases numbered 10, after V lost 6 bases and J lost 6 bases. The germline V gene has CDR1 SGHTA and CDR2 FQGTGA. In DNA form, the CDR3 reads TGTGCCAGCAGACTCCGACAGGGGATGGGCGAGCAGTACTTC. It is translated as CASRLRQGMGEQYF.

The CDR3 spells CASSQELYTYNEQFF. The CDR3 region has the DNA TGCGCCAGCAGCCAAGAGCTCTATACCTACAATGAGCAGTTCTTC. The rearrangement uses TRBV4-1 and TRBJ2-1; D call uncertain. Per germline, CDR1 MGHRA and CDR2 YSYEKL. The CDR3 has 15 residues. The V end lost 0 bases, the J end lost 2 bases, and 8 bases lay between the germline ends.

On this clone itself: The sample has other DNA sequences that encode this CDR3 too. This rearrangement joins TRBV28 to TRBJ2-7; 10 positions match TRBD2. V was pared by 5 bases and J by 1 base, with 8 bases of the junction left unmatched. The V gene's germline CDR1 is MDHEN and CDR2 SYDVKM. The CDR3 extends over 16 amino acids. The CDR3 coding sequence is TGTGCCAGCAGTCCCGGAGGGACTAGCGAATCCTACGAGCAGTACTTC. It is translated as CASSPGGTSESYEQYF.

The genes are TRBV5-4 and TRBJ2-7, with D perhaps matching TRBD1 (5 bases). The germline V gene has CDR1 SGHNT and CDR2 YYREEE (reference sequence). The germline V and J ends were trimmed by 6 bases and 3 bases, with 16 bases remaining between them. The CDR3 runs 14 residues. CDR3 loop: CASTSQGSHYEQYF. DNA for the CDR3: TGTGCCAGCACCTCTCAGGGCTCTCACTACGAGCAGTACTTC. Filled out from reference TRBV5-4 and TRBJ2-7, the complete variable domain reads ETGVTQSPTHLIKTRGQQVTLRCSSQSGHNTVSWYQQALGQGPQFIFQYYREEENGRGNFPPRFSGLQFPNYSSELNVNALELDDSALYLCASTSQGSHYEQYFGPGTRLTVT.

J is TRBJ2-7 and V is TRBV2; D unclear. Germline CDR1 reads SNHLY; CDR2 reads FYNNEI. The CDR3 length is 11 residues. The ends were cut back, 3 bases at V and 3 bases at J, with 3 bases in the middle. Here the CDR3 DNA reads TGTGCCAGCAGTGATTACTACGAGCAGTACTTC. It codes for CASSDYYEQYF.

The chain has TRBV19 and TRBJ2-1, with D possibly being TRBD2 (6 bases). V was trimmed by 3 bases and J by 6 bases, leaving 18 bases between them. CDR3 size: 16 residues. Germline CDR1 and CDR2: LNHDA and SQIVND (reference sequence). The DNA for the CDR3 is TGTGCCAGTAGTATTTACCTAGCGCCCCCGGGCAATGAGCAGTTCTTC. It yields the protein CASSIYLAPPGNEQFF. Complete variable domain (other parts from reference TRBV19 and TRBJ2-1): DGGITQSPKYLFRKEGQNVTLSCEQNLNHDAMYWYRQDPGQGLRLIYYSQIVNDFQKGDIAEGYSVSREKKESFPLTVTSAQKNPTAFYLCASSIYLAPPGNEQFFGPGTRLTVL.

The V and J genes are TRBV7-2 and TRBJ2-7, with 8 nucleotides matching TRBD2. Looked up from germline, CDR1 is SGHTA and CDR2 is FQGNSA. The trim removed 6 bases at V and 4 bases at J, leaving 14 bases unmatched. The CDR3 has 16 amino acids. This chain's CDR3 is CASSSGVSGSRYEQYF. The CDR3 nucleotides read TGTGCCAGCAGTTCTGGGGTAAGCGGGAGTCGGTACGAGCAGTACTTC. The entire variable domain, with the rest obtained from reference TRBV7-2 and TRBJ2-7, is as follows: GAGVSQSPSNKVTEKGKDVELRCDPISGHTALYWYRQSLGQGLEFLIYFQGNSAPDKSGLPSDRFSAERTGGSVSTLTIQRTQQEDSAVYLCASSSGVSGSRYEQYFGPGTRLTVT.

The chain is built from TRBV7-2 and TRBJ2-7; 13 bases align to TRBD2. Germline trimming cut 5 bases from V and 3 bases from J; bases unmatched to any gene: 4. The V gene's germline CDR1 is SGHTA and CDR2 FQGNSA. This CDR3 is 15 amino acids long. This CDR3 reads CASSRTSGRDYEQYF. CDR3 in DNA: TGTGCCAGCAGCAGGACTAGCGGGAGAGACTACGAGCAGTACTTC.

The chain recombines TRBV4-1 with TRBJ1-2; weak D call: TRBD1 (6 bases). The CDR3 is 16 amino acids. V gave up 1 base and J gave up 5 bases, with 17 bases separating them. The germline gives CDR1 MGHRA, CDR2 YSYEKL. CDR3 nucleotides: TGCGCCAGCAGCCAAGTGGGGGCCGTCCGAAAGTATGGCTACACCTTC. It translates to CASSQVGAVRKYGYTF.

J is TRBJ1-3 and V is TRBV5-1, with 7 bases lining up with TRBD1. The CDR3 contains 16 residues. Germline V lookup: CDR1 SGHRS, CDR2 YFSETQ. The V gene end was trimmed by 3 bases and the J gene end by 4 bases; junction bases not matched to a gene: 10. In DNA, the CDR3 is TGCGCCAGCAGCTCTTCGACAGGGACCTCCGGAAACACCATATATTTT. This encodes CASSSSTGTSGNTIYF.

This chain uses TRBV9 with TRBJ2-2; no definite D call. CDR1 SGDLS and CDR2 YYNGEE come from the germline V gene. The V and J ends lost 3 bases and 2 bases respectively, with 8 bases between them. The CDR3 consists of 14 residues. CDR3 in DNA: TGTGCCAGCAGCGCCCCAAGCAACACCGGGGAGCTGTTTTTT. The encoded protein is CASSAPSNTGELFF.

The CDR3 reads CASSWGTSGEETQYF. The CDR3 DNA reads as TGCGCCAGCAGCTGGGGGACTAGCGGTGAAGAGACCCAGTACTTC. The genes are TRBV5-1 and TRBJ2-5; 11 bases are a match to TRBD2. CDR3 length: 15 amino acids. In germline, CDR1 is SGHRS, CDR2 YFSETQ. Unmatched junction bases numbered 4, after V lost 3 bases and J lost 3 bases.

The chain combines TRBV5-6 with TRBJ2-2, with a possible D match to TRBD2 (7 bases). Trimming left V 4 bases short and J 3 bases short, with 16 bases between. The CDR3 has 16 residues. The V gene's germline CDR1 is SGHDT and CDR2 YYEEEE. DNA for the CDR3: TGTGCCAGCAGCCCCGGAGGGGGGGCCTACACCGGGGAGCTGTTTTTT. This gives the protein CASSPGGGAYTGELFF.

CDR3 nucleotide sequence: TGCGCCAGCGCGGGACTCCCCGTCGGTACGCAGTATTTT. This codes for CASAGLPVGTQYF. This chain connects TRBV5-1 to TRBJ2-3, with D possibly being TRBD2 (6 bases). The CDR3 is made up of 13 amino acids. The V end lost 7 bases, the J end lost 8 bases, and 17 bases lay between the germline ends. Germline V lookup: CDR1 SGHRS, CDR2 YFSETQ.

This clone was counted a few times. The chain recombines TRBV9 with TRBJ2-1; 10 positions agree with TRBD2. Losses at the gene ends were 0 bases for V and 2 bases for J; bases not matched to a gene: 2. There are 16 residues in the CDR3. Germline V lookup: CDR1 SGDLS, CDR2 YYNGEE. CDR3 sequence reads: CASSVGLAGTYNEQFF. CDR3 DNA sequence: TGTGCCAGCAGCGTAGGACTAGCGGGCACCTACAATGAGCAGTTCTTC.

In its sample, this clone was seen once. This chain links TRBV10-1 with TRBJ1-3, with D unclear. Per the germline V gene, CDR1 is WNHNN and CDR2 is SYGVQD (reference sequence). V shed 5 bases and J shed 1 base, with 9 bases lying between them. The CDR3 is 14 amino acids. The CDR3 DNA reads as TGCGCCAGCAGTAAGAGCGTTTCTGGAAACACCATATATTTT. It codes for CASSKSVSGNTIYF.

The chain carries TRBV7-2 and TRBJ1-5; D is unresolved. CDR3 size: 18 residues. Germline V gives CDR1 SGHTA, CDR2 FQGNSA. V was shortened by 1 base and J by 5 bases, with 21 bases between the two germline ends. For the CDR3, the DNA is TGTGCCAGCAGCTTAGACGCGGGGTGGGTTATGGCAGATCAGCCCCAGCATTTT. Translating gives CASSLDAGWVMADQPQHF.

This clone came up a few times. This chain uses TRBV5-1 with TRBJ1-1; D call uncertain. This CDR3 spans 16 amino acids. V was shortened by 0 bases and J by 0 bases, with 12 bases between the two germline ends. The germline gives CDR1 SGHRS, CDR2 YFSETQ. CDR3 protein: CASSLEPVNLNTEAFF. The CDR3 DNA reads as TGCGCCAGCAGCTTGGAGCCGGTTAACCTGAACACTGAAGCTTTCTTT.

This clone was observed a few times. V is TRBV5-6 and J is TRBJ2-3, with a possible D match to TRBD2 (5 bases). Per the germline V gene, CDR1 is SGHDT and CDR2 is YYEEEE. Trimming removed 0 bases at V and 0 bases at J, with 11 bases between. CDR3 size: 16 residues. CDR3 loop: CASSLVSSGSTDTQYF. In DNA form, the CDR3 reads TGTGCCAGCAGCTTGGTCAGCTCGGGGAGCACAGATACGCAGTATTTT.